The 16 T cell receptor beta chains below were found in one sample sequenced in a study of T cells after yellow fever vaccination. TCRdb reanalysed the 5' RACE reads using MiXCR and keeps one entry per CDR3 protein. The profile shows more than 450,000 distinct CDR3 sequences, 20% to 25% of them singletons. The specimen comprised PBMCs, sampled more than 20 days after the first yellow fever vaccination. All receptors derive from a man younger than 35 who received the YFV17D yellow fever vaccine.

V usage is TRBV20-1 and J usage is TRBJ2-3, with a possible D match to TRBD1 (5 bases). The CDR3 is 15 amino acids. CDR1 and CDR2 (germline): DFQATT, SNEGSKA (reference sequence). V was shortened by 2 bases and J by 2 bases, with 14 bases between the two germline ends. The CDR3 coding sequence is TGCAGTGCTAGATCCGGACATCGCTCCACAGATACGCAGTATTTT. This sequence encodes CSARSGHRSTDTQYF.

The CDR3 is CASTPDRDYNEQFF. CDR3 nucleotide sequence: TGTGCCAGCACCCCGGACAGGGACTACAATGAGCAGTTCTTC. This chain links TRBV6-1 with TRBJ2-1; TRBD1 matches 8 bases. The V and J ends lost 7 bases and 3 bases, in that order; junction bases with no gene match: 5. This CDR3 is 14 amino acids long. Looked up from germline, CDR1 is MNHNS and CDR2 is SASEGT.

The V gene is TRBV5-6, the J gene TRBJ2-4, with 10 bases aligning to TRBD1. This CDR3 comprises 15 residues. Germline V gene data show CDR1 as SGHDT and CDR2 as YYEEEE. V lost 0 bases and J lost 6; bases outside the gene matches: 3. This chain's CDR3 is CASSLGDRGANIQYF. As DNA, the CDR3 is TGTGCCAGCAGCTTGGGGGACAGGGGCGCAAACATTCAGTACTTC.

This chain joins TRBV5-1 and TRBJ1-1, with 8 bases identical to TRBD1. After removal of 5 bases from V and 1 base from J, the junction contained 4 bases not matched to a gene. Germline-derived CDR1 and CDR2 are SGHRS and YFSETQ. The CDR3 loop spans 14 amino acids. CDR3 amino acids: CASRLTGENTEAFF. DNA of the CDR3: TGCGCCAGCAGACTGACAGGGGAGAACACTGAAGCTTTCTTT.

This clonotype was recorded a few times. Here the CDR3 DNA reads TGTGCCAGCACCACCCCGGGATCCGGGGAGCTGTTTTTT. As protein: CASTTPGSGELFF. The chain joins TRBV7-3 to TRBJ2-2, with D possibly matching TRBD2 (5 bases). V lost 7 bases, J lost 6 bases, and 12 bases lay in between. The CDR3 totals 13 residues. Looked up from germline, CDR1 is SGHTA and CDR2 is FQGTGA.

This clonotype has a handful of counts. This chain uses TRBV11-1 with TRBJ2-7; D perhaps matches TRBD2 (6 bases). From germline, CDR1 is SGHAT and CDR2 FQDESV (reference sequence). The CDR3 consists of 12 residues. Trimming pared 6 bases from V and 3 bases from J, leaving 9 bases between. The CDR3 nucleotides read TGTGCCAGCAGTGGAGGGTTCTACGAGCAGTACGTC. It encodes CASSGGFYEQYV.

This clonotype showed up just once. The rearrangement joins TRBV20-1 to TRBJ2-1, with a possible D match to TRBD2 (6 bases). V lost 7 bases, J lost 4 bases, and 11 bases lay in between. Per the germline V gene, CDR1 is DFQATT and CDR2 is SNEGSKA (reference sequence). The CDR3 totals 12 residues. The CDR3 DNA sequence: TGCAGTGTTACGGGGGAATACAATGAGCAGTTCTTC. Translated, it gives CSVTGEYNEQFF.

The CDR3 is CSVEVDRPYF. In DNA form, the CDR3 reads TGCAGCGTTGAAGTGGACAGGCCCTACTTC. The chain links TRBV29-1 to TRBJ2-5, with TRBD1 identical over 7 bases. The V segment lost 1 base and the J segment 14 bases; nucleotides outside the gene matches: 4. Germline V gene data show CDR1 as SQVTM and CDR2 as ANQGSEA. The CDR3 sequence is 10 residues long.

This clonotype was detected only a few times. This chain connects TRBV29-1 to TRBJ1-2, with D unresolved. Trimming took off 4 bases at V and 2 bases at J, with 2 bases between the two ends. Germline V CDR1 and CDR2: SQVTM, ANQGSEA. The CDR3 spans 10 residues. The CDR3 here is CSVGNYGYTF. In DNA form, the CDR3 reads TGCAGCGTTGGCAACTATGGCTACACCTTC.

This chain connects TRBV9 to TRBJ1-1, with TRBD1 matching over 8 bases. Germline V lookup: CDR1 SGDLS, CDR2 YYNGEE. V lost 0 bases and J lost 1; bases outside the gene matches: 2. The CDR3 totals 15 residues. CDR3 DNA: TGTGCCAGCAGCGTAGGCAGGGGGCAGAACACTGAAGCTTTCTTT. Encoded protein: CASSVGRGQNTEAFF.

Written as DNA, the CDR3 is TGTGCCAGCAGTCCCCTGACGGAGCCCCAGCATTTT. As protein: CASSPLTEPQHF. The genes are TRBV12-3 or TRBV12-4 and TRBJ1-5; D uncertain. Trimming pared 5 bases from V and 8 bases from J, leaving 10 bases between. The CDR3 consists of 12 residues.

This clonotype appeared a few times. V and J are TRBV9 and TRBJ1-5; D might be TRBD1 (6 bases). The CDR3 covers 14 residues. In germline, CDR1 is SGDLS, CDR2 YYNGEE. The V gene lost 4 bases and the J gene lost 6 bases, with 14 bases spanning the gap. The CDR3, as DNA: TGTGCCAGCAGCATTGGGGGGGGGCCTCAGCCCCAGCATTTT. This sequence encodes CASSIGGGPQPQHF. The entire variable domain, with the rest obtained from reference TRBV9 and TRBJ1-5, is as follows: DSGVTQTPKHLITATGQRVTLRCSPRSGDLSVYWYQQSLDQGLQFLIQYYNGEERAKGNILERFSAQQFPDLHSELNLSSLELGDSALYFCASSIGGGPQPQHFGDGTRLSIL.

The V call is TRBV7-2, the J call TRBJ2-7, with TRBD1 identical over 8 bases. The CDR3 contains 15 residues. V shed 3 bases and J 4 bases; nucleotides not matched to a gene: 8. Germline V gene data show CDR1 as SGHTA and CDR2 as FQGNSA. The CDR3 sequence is CASSLNRDRIYEQYF. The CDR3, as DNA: TGTGCCAGCAGCTTGAACCGGGACAGGATTTACGAGCAGTACTTC.

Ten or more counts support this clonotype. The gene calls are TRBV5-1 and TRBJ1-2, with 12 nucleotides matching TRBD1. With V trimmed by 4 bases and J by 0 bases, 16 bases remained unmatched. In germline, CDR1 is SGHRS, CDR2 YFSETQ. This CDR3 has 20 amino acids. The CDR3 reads CASSDTYPGTGGAPNYGYTF. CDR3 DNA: TGCGCCAGCAGCGATACATACCCCGGGACAGGGGGCGCCCCTAACTATGGCTACACCTTC.

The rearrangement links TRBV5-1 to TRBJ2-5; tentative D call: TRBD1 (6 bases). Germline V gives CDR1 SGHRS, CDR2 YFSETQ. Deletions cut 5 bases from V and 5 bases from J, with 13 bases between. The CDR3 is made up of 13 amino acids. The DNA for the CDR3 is TGCGCCAGCAGTAAGGGGGAATTGGAGACCCAGTACTTC. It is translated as CASSKGELETQYF.

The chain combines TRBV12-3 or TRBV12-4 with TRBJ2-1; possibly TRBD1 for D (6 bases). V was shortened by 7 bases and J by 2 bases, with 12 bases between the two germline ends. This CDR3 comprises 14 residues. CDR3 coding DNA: TGTGCCAGCACGGTAGGGACACCCTACAATGAGCAGTTCTTC. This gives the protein CASTVGTPYNEQFF.